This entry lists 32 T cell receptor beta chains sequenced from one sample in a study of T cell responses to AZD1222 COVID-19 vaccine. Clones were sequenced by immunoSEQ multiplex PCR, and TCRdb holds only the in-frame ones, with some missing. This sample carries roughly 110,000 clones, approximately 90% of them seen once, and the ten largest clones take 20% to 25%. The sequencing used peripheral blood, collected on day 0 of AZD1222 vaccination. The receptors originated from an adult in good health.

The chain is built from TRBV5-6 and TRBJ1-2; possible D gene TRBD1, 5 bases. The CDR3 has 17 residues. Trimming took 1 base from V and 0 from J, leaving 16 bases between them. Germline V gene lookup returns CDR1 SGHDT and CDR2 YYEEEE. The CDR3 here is CASSLLGRQPTNYGYTF. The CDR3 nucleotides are TGTGCCAGCAGCTTGCTGGGACGGCAGCCCACTAACTATGGCTACACCTTC.

CDR3 sequence (DNA): TGTGCCAGCAGCTTGGGACTAGTCAATGAGCAGTTCTTC. It specifies CASSLGLVNEQFF. V is TRBV7-2 and J is TRBJ2-1, with 8 bases lining up with TRBD2. Germline V gene lookup returns CDR1 SGHTA and CDR2 FQGNSA. Trimming at V came to 3 bases and at J to 6 bases, leaving 1 base not matched to a gene. The CDR3 sequence is 13 residues long.

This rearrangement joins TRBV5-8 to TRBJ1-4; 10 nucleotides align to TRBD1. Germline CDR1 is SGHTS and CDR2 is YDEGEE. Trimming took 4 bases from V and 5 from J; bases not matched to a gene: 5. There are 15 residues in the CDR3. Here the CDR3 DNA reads TGTGCCAGCAGCCACGACAGGGGGCGGAATGAAAAACTGTTTTTT. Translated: CASSHDRGRNEKLFF.

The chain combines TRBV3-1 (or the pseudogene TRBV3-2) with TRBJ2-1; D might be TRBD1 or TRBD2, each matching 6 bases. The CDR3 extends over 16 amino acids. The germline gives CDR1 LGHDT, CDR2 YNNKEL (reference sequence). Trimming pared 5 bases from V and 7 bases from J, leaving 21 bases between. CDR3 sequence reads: CASSEPLGGHDNEQFF. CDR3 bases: TGTGCCAGCAGCGAACCCCTTGGGGGGCATGATAATGAGCAGTTCTTC.

CDR3 residues: CAISEGRFPYGYTF. DNA of the CDR3: TGTGCCATCAGTGAAGGACGGTTCCCGTATGGCTACACCTTC. The chain carries TRBV10-3 and TRBJ1-2, with no clear D. V lost 3 bases and J lost 5, with 13 bases in between. This CDR3 comprises 14 residues. From germline, CDR1 is ENHRY and CDR2 SYGVKD.

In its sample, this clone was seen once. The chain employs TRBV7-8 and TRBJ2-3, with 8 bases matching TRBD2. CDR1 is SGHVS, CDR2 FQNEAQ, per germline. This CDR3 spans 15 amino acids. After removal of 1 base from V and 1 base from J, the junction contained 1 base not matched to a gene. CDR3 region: CASSLVLAGTDTQYF. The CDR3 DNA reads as TGTGCCAGCAGCTTAGTACTAGCGGGCACAGATACGCAGTATTTT.

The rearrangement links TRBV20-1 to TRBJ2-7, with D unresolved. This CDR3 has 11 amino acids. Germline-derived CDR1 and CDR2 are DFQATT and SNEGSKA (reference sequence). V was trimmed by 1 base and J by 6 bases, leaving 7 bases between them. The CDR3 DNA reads TGCAGTGCTAGAGGGGCTGTCGAGCAGTACTTC. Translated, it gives CSARGAVEQYF.

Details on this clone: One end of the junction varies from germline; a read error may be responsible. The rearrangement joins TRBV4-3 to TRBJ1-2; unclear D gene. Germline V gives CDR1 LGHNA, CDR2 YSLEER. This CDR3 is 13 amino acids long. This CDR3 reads CASSQGQALPRVF. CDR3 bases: TGCGCCAGCAGCCAAGGTCAGGCCCTACCCCGGGTCTTC.

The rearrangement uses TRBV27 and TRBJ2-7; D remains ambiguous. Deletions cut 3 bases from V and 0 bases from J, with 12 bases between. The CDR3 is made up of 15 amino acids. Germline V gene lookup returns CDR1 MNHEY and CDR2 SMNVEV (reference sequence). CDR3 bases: TGTGCCAGCAGTTTTCAGAGAACCTACTCCTACGAGCAGTACTTC. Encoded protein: CASSFQRTYSYEQYF.

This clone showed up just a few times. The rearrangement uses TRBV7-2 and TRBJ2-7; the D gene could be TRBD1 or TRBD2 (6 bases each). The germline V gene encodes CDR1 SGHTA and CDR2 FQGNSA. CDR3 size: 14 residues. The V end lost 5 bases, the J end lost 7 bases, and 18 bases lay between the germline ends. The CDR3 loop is CASSPLGGRGEQYF. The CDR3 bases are TGTGCCAGCAGCCCCCTCGGGGGCCGGGGGGAGCAGTACTTC.

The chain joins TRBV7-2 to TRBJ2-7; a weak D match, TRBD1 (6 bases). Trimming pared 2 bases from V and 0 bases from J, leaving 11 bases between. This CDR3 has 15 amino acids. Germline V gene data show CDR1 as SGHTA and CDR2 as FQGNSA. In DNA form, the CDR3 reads TGTGCCAGCAGCTTACGGGACAAGCCCTCCTACGAGCAGTACTTC. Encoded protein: CASSLRDKPSYEQYF. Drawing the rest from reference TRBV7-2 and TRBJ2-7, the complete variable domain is GAGVSQSPSNKVTEKGKDVELRCDPISGHTALYWYRQSLGQGLEFLIYFQGNSAPDKSGLPSDRFSAERTGGSVSTLTIQRTQQEDSAVYLCASSLRDKPSYEQYFGPGTRLTVT.

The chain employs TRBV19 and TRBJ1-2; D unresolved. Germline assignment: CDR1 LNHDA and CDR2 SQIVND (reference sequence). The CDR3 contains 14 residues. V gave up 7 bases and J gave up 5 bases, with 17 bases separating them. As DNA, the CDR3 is TGTGCCAGTACCCCCGCGTCAGACGATTATGGCTACACCTTC. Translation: CASTPASDDYGYTF.

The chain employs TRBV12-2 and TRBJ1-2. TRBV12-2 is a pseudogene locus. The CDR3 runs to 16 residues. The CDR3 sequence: CASRLAGGDPNYGYTF. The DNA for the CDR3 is TGTGCAAGTCGCTTAGCGGGCGGGGATCCTAACTATGGCTACACCTTC.

This CDR3 reads CASSPGGGQGDTQYF. CDR3 coding DNA: TGTGCCAGCAGCCCTGGGGGGGGGCAGGGAGATACGCAGTATTTT. V gene TRBV7-8 combines with J gene TRBJ2-3, with a tentative D call TRBD2 (7 bases). V lost 5 bases to trimming and J lost 5 bases, with 17 bases between them. Germline-derived CDR1 and CDR2 are SGHVS and FQNEAQ. The CDR3 is 15 amino acids. Full variable domain (outside the CDR3, taken from reference TRBV7-8 and TRBJ2-3): GAGVSQSPRYKVAKRGQDVALRCDPISGHVSLFWYQQALGQGPEFLTYFQNEAQLDKSGLPSDRFFAERPEGSVSTLKIQRTQQEDSAVYLCASSPGGGQGDTQYFGPGTRLTVL.

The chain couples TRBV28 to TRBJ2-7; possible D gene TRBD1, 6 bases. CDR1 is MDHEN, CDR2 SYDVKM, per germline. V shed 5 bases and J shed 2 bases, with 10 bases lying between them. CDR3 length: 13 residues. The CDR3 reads CASSLQGPYEQYF. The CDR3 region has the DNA TGTGCCAGCAGTCTTCAGGGGCCCTACGAGCAGTACTTC.

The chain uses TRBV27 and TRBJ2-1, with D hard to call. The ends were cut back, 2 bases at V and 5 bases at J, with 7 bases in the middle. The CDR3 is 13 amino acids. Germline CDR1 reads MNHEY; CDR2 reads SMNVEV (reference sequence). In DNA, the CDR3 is TGTGCCAGCAGTTTAAGAAGGAACAATGAGCAGTTCTTC. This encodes CASSLRRNNEQFF.

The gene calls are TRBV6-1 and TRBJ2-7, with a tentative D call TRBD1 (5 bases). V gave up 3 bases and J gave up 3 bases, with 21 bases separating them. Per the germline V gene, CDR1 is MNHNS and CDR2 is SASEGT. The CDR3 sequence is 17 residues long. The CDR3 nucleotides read TGTGCCAGCAGTGAGGTTCCTGGGGCCTCGGGCGTCTACGAGCAGTACTTC. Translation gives CASSEVPGASGVYEQYF.

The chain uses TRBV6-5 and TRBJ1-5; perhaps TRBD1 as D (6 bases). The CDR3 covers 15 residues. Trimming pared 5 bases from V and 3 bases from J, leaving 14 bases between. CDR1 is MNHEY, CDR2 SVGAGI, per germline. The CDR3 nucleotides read TGTGCCAGCAGTCAACAGGGTGAGAACAATCAGCCCCAGCATTTT. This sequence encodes CASSQQGENNQPQHF.

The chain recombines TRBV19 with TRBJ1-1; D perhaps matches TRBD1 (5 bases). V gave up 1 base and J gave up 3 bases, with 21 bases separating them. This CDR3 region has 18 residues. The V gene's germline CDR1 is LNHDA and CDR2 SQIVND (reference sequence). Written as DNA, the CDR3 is TGTGCCAGTAGTATAGTACGGCAGGACAATAGTCCCGACACTGAAGCTTTCTTT. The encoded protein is CASSIVRQDNSPDTEAFF.

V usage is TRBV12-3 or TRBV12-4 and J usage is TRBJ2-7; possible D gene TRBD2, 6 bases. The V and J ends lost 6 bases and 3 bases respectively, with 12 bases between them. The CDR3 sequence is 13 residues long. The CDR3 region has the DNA TGTGCCAGCAGATCCGGGACTCTCTACGAGCAGTACTTC. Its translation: CASRSGTLYEQYF.

The CDR3 nucleotides are TGTGCCAGCAGTGAAAACCGGGGGGGGAACACCGGGGAGCTGTTTTTT. This encodes CASSENRGGNTGELFF. V usage is TRBV2 and J usage is TRBJ2-2; 8 bases match TRBD2. Germline values: CDR1 SNHLY, CDR2 FYNNEI. Trimming took 2 bases from V and 1 from J; bases not matched to a gene: 3. This CDR3 comprises 16 residues.

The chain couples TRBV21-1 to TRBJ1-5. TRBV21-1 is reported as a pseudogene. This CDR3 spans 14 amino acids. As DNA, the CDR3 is TGTGCCAGCAGCCAATGGGTAGAACCCCAGCCCCAGCATTTT. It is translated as CASSQWVEPQPQHF.

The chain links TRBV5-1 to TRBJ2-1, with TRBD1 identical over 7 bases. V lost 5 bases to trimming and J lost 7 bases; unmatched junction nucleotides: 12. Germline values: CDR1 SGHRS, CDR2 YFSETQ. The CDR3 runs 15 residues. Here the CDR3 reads CASSPLTGPQNEQFF. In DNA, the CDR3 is TGCGCCAGCAGTCCGTTGACAGGGCCCCAAAATGAGCAGTTCTTC. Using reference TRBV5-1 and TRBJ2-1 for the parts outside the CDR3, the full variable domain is KAGVTQTPRYLIKTRGQQVTLSCSPISGHRSVSWYQQTPGQGLQFLFEYFSETQRNKGNFPGRFSGRQFSNSRSEMNVSTLELGDSALYLCASSPLTGPQNEQFFGPGTRLTVL.

CDR3 in amino acids: CASSIGGGYTGELFF. For the CDR3, the DNA is TGTGCCAGTAGTATTGGCGGGGGCTATACCGGGGAGCTGTTTTTT. The chain has TRBV19 and TRBJ2-2, with a tentative D call TRBD2 (7 bases). This CDR3 comprises 15 residues. With 3 bases removed from V and 5 bases from J, the gap between germline ends came to 13 bases. The germline CDR1 and CDR2 sequences are LNHDA and SQIVND (reference sequence).

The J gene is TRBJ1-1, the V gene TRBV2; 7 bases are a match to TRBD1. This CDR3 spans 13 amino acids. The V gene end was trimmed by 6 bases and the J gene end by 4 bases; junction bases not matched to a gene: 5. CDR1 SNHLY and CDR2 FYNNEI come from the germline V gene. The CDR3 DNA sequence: TGTGCCAGCAGCCCAGGGGGTAGCACTGAAGCTTTCTTT. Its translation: CASSPGGSTEAFF.

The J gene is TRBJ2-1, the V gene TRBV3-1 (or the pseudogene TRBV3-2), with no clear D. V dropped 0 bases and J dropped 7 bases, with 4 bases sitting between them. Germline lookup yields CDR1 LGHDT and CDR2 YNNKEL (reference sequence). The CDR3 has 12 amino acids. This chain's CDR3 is CASSQDRNEQFF. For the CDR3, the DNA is TGTGCCAGCAGCCAAGATAGAAATGAGCAGTTCTTC.

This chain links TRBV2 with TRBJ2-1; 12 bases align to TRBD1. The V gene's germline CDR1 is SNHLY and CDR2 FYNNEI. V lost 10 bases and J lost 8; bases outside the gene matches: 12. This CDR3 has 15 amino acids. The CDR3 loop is CATQLGQGAFDEQFF. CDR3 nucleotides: TGTGCCACACAACTGGGACAGGGGGCTTTCGATGAGCAGTTCTTC.

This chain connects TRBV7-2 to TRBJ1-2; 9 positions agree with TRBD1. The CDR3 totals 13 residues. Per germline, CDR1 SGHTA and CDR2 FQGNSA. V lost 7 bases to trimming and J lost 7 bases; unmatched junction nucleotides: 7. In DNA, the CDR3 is TGTGCCAGCACGAAACAGGGGGCGGCTGGCTACACCTTC. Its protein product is CASTKQGAAGYTF.

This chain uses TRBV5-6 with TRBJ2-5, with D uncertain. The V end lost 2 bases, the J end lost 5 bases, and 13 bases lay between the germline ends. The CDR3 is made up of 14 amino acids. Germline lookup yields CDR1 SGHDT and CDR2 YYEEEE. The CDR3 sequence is CASSLATRWETQYF. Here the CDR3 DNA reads TGTGCCAGCAGCTTAGCGACGAGGTGGGAGACCCAGTACTTC.

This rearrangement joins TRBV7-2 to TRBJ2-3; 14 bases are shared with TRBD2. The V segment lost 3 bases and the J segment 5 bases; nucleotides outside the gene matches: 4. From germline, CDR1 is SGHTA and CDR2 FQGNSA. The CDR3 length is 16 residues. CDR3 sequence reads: CASSFRLAGGKDTQYF. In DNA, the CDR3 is TGTGCCAGCAGCTTCCGACTAGCGGGGGGGAAAGATACGCAGTATTTT.

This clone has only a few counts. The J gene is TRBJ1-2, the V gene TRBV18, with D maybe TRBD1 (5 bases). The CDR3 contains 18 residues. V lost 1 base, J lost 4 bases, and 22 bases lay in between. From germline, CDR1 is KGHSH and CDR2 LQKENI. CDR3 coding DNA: TGTGCCAGCTCACCACTCGATTCGGGACCTTCAAGGGGCTATGGCTACACCTTC. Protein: CASSPLDSGPSRGYGYTF.

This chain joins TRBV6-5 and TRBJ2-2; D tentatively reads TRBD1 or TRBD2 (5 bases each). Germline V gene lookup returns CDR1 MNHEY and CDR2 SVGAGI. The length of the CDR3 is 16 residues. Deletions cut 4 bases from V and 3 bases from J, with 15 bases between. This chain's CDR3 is CASSSYGTLDTGELFF. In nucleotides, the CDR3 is TGTGCCAGCAGTTCCTATGGGACCCTGGACACCGGGGAGCTGTTTTTT.